What follows are 24 T cell receptor beta chains derived from one specimen sequenced in a study of beta chain features in type 1 diabetes. Study-wide results and limits: Shorter TCRB CDR3s, moderately but significantly so, marked every one of the four CD4+ subsets in Type 1 diabetes patients.

No antigen has been identified for these receptors. Expressed TCRB transcripts were sequenced because the entire RNA isolate underwent reverse transcription. Measured with immunoSEQ multiplex PCR; TCRdb has only the in-frame clones, and not every one. The sample contains 130,000 or so clones, around 9% of which appear only once. Source material: central memory CD4+ T cells from blood. These receptors all come from a man under 40 with type 1 diabetes.

V and J are TRBV28 and TRBJ1-4; D gene uncertain. V lost 6 bases, J lost 3 bases, and 5 bases lay in between. CDR1 and CDR2 from the germline V gene are MDHEN and SYDVKM. This CDR3 contains 12 residues. As DNA, the CDR3 is TGTGCCAGCAGGAGGCCTAATGAAAAACTGTTTTTT. Its protein product is CASRRPNEKLFF.

This clone was seen a handful of times. The genes are TRBV18 and TRBJ1-2; D may be TRBD1 (6 bases). Germline CDR1 is KGHSH and CDR2 is LQKENI. Trimming removed 2 bases from V and 4 bases from J, with 11 bases in between. This CDR3 comprises 14 residues. CDR3 bases: TGTGCCAGCTCACCATCAGGGGCTGGCTATGGCTACACCTTC. Protein sequence: CASSPSGAGYGYTF. The full variable domain, its missing parts supplied by reference TRBV18 and TRBJ1-2, is NAGVMQNPRHLVRRRGQEARLRCSPMKGHSHVYWYRQLPEEGLKFMVYLQKENIIDESGMPKERFSAEFPKEGPSILRIQQVVRGDSAAYFCASSPSGAGYGYTFGSGTRLTVV.

The genes are TRBV4-1 and TRBJ1-2; the match to TRBD1 covers 9 bases. V was clipped by 4 bases and J by 4 bases; unmatched bases: 13. The CDR3 consists of 17 residues. Per the germline V gene, CDR1 is MGHRA and CDR2 is YSYEKL. The CDR3 loop reads CASSPRPAGQGLYGYTF. In DNA form, the CDR3 reads TGCGCCAGCAGCCCGCGCCCAGCGGGACAGGGTCTCTATGGCTACACCTTC.

This chain connects TRBV7-2 to TRBJ2-3, with no clear D. CDR3 length: 14 residues. Germline V gene lookup returns CDR1 SGHTA and CDR2 FQGNSA. Between the trimmed V and J ends, which lost 0 bases and 4 bases, there was a span of 8 bases. CDR3 nucleotides: TGTGCCAGCAGCTTAGCCCCCACTTCAGATACGCAGTATTTT. Translated: CASSLAPTSDTQYF.

V is TRBV7-2 and J is TRBJ2-1; D not resolved. This CDR3 spans 14 amino acids. V was pared by 1 base and J by 0 bases, with 4 bases between. The germline CDR1 and CDR2 sequences are SGHTA and FQGNSA. In DNA form, the CDR3 reads TGTGCCAGCAGCTTAGAGAGCTCCTACAATGAGCAGTTCTTC. This gives the protein CASSLESSYNEQFF.

This clone turned up a few times. The rearrangement joins TRBV4-1 to TRBJ1-4, with TRBD1 matching 7 bases. The CDR3 runs to 15 residues. The V gene end was trimmed by 4 bases and the J gene end by 5 bases; junction bases not matched to a gene: 7. The germline gives CDR1 MGHRA, CDR2 YSYEKL. The CDR3 sequence: CASSPTGDPNEKLFF. In nucleotides, the CDR3 is TGCGCCAGCAGCCCTACAGGGGATCCAAATGAAAAACTGTTTTTT.

The gene calls are TRBV18 and TRBJ2-2, with D maybe TRBD2 (6 bases). The germline CDR1 and CDR2 sequences are KGHSH and LQKENI. With 11 bases removed from V and 4 bases from J, the gap between germline ends came to 17 bases. There are 14 residues in the CDR3. The CDR3 loop is CAAGGREATGELFF. CDR3 DNA: TGTGCCGCTGGAGGCAGGGAGGCCACCGGGGAGCTGTTTTTT.

This clone occurred a few times. V is TRBV5-4 and J is TRBJ2-2; D is perhaps TRBD2 (5 bases). Germline lookup yields CDR1 SGHNT and CDR2 YYREEE (reference sequence). CDR3 length equals 16 residues. V lost 3 bases and J lost 2, with 14 bases in between. DNA of the CDR3: TGTGCCAGCAGCTCTCCCCCGGGGTCCAACACCGGGGAGCTGTTTTTT. This gives the protein CASSSPPGSNTGELFF. Combining the CDR3 with reference TRBV5-4 and TRBJ2-2 gives the whole variable domain ETGVTQSPTHLIKTRGQQVTLRCSSQSGHNTVSWYQQALGQGPQFIFQYYREEENGRGNFPPRFSGLQFPNYSSELNVNALELDDSALYLCASSSPPGSNTGELFFGEGSRLTVL.

This clone appeared a few times. V usage is TRBV29-1 and J usage is TRBJ1-2; the D is unclear. This CDR3 is built from 12 residues. CDR1 and CDR2 (germline): SQVTM, ANQGSEA. Between the trimmed V and J ends, which lost 7 bases and 7 bases, there was a span of 16 bases. In DNA, the CDR3 is TGCAGCGCTGCACCCTTTACGGGTGGCTACACCTTC. It specifies CSAAPFTGGYTF.

This clone has only a few counts. This rearrangement joins TRBV4-3 to TRBJ2-7; 8 positions match TRBD1. J lost 5 bases, V lost 0 bases, and 9 bases had no gene match. CDR1 is LGHNA and CDR2 is YSLEER in the germline V gene. The CDR3 has 16 amino acids. The CDR3 spells CASSQDYVRGRNEQYF. CDR3 bases: TGCGCCAGCAGCCAAGATTACGTCAGGGGGCGAAACGAGCAGTACTTC.

This clone was observed a few times. V usage is TRBV6-5 and J usage is TRBJ1-1; 7 bases agree with TRBD1. The V gene end was trimmed by 6 bases and the J gene end by 10 bases; junction bases not matched to a gene: 11. Germline V gives CDR1 MNHEY, CDR2 SVGAGI. This CDR3 is 13 amino acids long. The DNA for the CDR3 is TGTGCCAGCAGGTTTCGGGACAGCGGTAGAGCTTTCTTT. Translating it yields CASRFRDSGRAFF.

This clone has a handful of counts. The chain carries TRBV4-3 and TRBJ1-2, with D tentatively TRBD1 (6 bases). The CDR3 totals 15 residues. The germline V gene has CDR1 LGHNA and CDR2 YSLEER. V was pared by 1 base and J by 2 bases, with 11 bases between. The CDR3 protein is CASSQVRTVNYGYTF. The DNA of the CDR3 is TGCGCCAGCAGCCAAGTAAGGACAGTGAACTATGGCTACACCTTC.

This clone was recorded a few times. The genes are TRBV4-1 and TRBJ2-6; 8 nucleotides match TRBD1. The CDR3 length is 17 residues. Germline V gene sequence: CDR1 MGHRA, CDR2 YSYEKL. V was pared by 4 bases and J by 0 bases, with 5 bases of the junction left unmatched. CDR3 region: CASSPGTGFSGANVLTF. The CDR3 DNA sequence: TGCGCCAGCAGCCCTGGGACAGGCTTCTCTGGGGCCAACGTCCTGACTTTC.

This clone was detected only a few times. The chain couples TRBV7-3 to TRBJ1-6; possible D gene TRBD1, 6 bases. Between the trimmed V and J ends, which lost 4 bases and 6 bases, there was a span of 13 bases. The CDR3 spans 15 residues. Germline V lookup: CDR1 SGHTA, CDR2 FQGTGA. This chain's CDR3 is CASSSQGTTNSPLHF. The CDR3 coding sequence is TGTGCCAGCAGCTCACAGGGAACAACTAATTCACCCCTCCACTTT.

The rearrangement joins TRBV9 to TRBJ1-5, with D uncertain. CDR1 is SGDLS, CDR2 YYNGEE, per germline. With 0 bases removed from V and 6 bases from J, the gap between germline ends came to 7 bases. CDR3 length equals 13 residues. CDR3 DNA: TGTGCCAGCAGCGTAGATTCAGGTCAGCCCCAGCATTTT. The encoded protein is CASSVDSGQPQHF.

Turning to this clone: Its ends do not fully match the called genes, so a read error is possible. The V gene is TRBV28, the J gene TRBJ1-1; 8 positions match TRBD1. The CDR3 is made up of 15 amino acids. Germline V gene lookup returns CDR1 MDHEN and CDR2 SYDVKM. The CDR3 protein is CASSLLPDRAPGVSF. CDR3 sequence (DNA): TGTGCCAGCAGTTTACTTCCGGACAGGGCCCCAGGGGTTTCCTTT.

The chain uses TRBV7-9 and TRBJ2-1; a possible D gene is TRBD1 (6 bases). With 1 base removed from V and 7 bases from J, the gap between germline ends came to 11 bases. The V gene's germline CDR1 is SEHNR and CDR2 FQNEAQ (reference sequence). This CDR3 has 14 amino acids. The CDR3 bases are TGTGCCAGCAGCTTAGGGGCCGACAGGAATGAGCAGTTCTTC. Its translation is CASSLGADRNEQFF.

This clone came up a few times. The rearrangement joins TRBV6-6 to TRBJ2-7; possible D gene TRBD2, 5 bases. CDR1 and CDR2 (germline): MNHNY, SVGAGI (reference sequence). The length of the CDR3 is 15 residues. Deletions cut 2 bases from V and 5 bases from J, with 16 bases between. Here the CDR3 DNA reads TGTGCCAGCAGTTACGGAGGTTCCATTAGGGACGAGCAGTACTTC. Protein product: CASSYGGSIRDEQYF.

The chain carries TRBV11-2 and TRBJ2-7; TRBD1 agrees at 9 bases. Germline loops: CDR1 SGHAT, CDR2 FQNNGV. This CDR3 contains 16 residues. The V gene end was trimmed by 4 bases and the J gene end by 2 bases; junction bases not matched to a gene: 9. The CDR3 loop reads CASSSGPGQGTYEQYF. The CDR3 DNA is TGTGCCAGCAGCTCCGGGCCGGGACAGGGAACCTACGAGCAGTACTTC.

The rearrangement uses TRBV11-1 and TRBJ2-5; D might be TRBD2 (6 bases). The length of the CDR3 is 14 residues. V shed 5 bases and J shed 4 bases, with 14 bases lying between them. Germline lookup yields CDR1 SGHAT and CDR2 FQDESV (reference sequence). DNA of the CDR3: TGTGCCAGCAGCAGCCCCTCGCGGGGAGAGACCCAGTACTTC. Protein product: CASSSPSRGETQYF.

This clone was seen more than once but under ten times. The rearrangement uses TRBV5-5 and TRBJ2-2; the D is unclear. V lost 2 bases to trimming and J lost 7 bases, with 9 bases between them. Germline CDR1 SGHKS, CDR2 YYEKEE (reference sequence). The CDR3 covers 13 residues. Here the CDR3 DNA reads TGTGCCAGCAGCTTATGGCAGGTCGGGGAGCTGTTTTTT. Its translation is CASSLWQVGELFF.

The chain combines TRBV30 with TRBJ2-1; D possibly corresponds to TRBD2 (6 bases). Deletions cut 2 bases from V and 10 bases from J, with 15 bases between. The germline CDR1 and CDR2 sequences are GTSNPN and SVGIG (reference sequence). The CDR3 is 13 amino acids. This CDR3 reads CAWSLTSPGEQFF. For the CDR3, the DNA is TGTGCCTGGAGTCTTACTAGCCCGGGAGAGCAGTTCTTC.

There are a few counts of this clone. The rearrangement uses TRBV15 and TRBJ2-5; TRBD2 matches 9 bases. Trimming cost V 2 bases and J 5 bases; bases outside gene matches: 6. The CDR3 covers 15 residues. Germline loops: CDR1 LNHNV, CDR2 YYDKDF (reference sequence). The CDR3 DNA is TGTGCCACCAGCAGACGCGGGGGGGCCGGGGAGACCCAGTACTTC. The encoded protein is CATSRRGGAGETQYF. Supplemented by reference TRBV15 and TRBJ2-5, the full variable domain reads DAMVIQNPRYQVTQFGKPVTLSCSQTLNHNVMYWYQQKSSQAPKLLFHYYDKDFNNEADTPDNFQSRRPNTSFCFLDIRSPGLGDTAMYLCATSRRGGAGETQYFGPGTRLLVL.

In its sample, this clone was seen a few times. The chain couples TRBV11-2 to TRBJ2-5, with a possible D match to TRBD1 (6 bases). Germline CDR1 and CDR2: SGHAT and FQNNGV. The CDR3 loop spans 16 amino acids. Trimming took 2 bases from V and 2 from J, leaving 15 bases between them. This CDR3 reads CASSLYGTFTQETQYF. Written as DNA, the CDR3 is TGTGCCAGCAGCTTATATGGGACATTTACTCAAGAGACCCAGTACTTC.